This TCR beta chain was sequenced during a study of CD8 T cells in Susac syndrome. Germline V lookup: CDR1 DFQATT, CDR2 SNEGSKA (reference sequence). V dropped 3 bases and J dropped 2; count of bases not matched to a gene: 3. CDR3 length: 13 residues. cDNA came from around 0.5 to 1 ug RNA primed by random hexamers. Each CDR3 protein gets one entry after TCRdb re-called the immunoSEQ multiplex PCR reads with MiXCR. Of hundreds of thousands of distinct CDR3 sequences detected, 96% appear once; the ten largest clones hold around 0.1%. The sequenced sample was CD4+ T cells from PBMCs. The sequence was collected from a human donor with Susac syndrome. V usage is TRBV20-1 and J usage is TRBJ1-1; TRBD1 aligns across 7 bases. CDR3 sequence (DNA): TGCAGTGCTAGCGGGACAGCTAACACTGAAGCTTTCTTT. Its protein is CSASGTANTEAFF.